These T cell receptor beta chains were read from a single sample in a study of T-cell memory formation after mild COVID-19. One entry per CDR3 protein results from TCRdb running MiXCR on the 5' RACE reads. The sample has 500,000 to 650,000 distinct CDR3 sequences; less than 25% are singletons. Sequencing was done on a sample of PBMCs or a T cell subset sorted from them (not recorded which). The receptors shown here come from an adult woman who had mild COVID-19 (a few samples of this study predate the infection). Cell type and time point are not known. Each CDR3 is given with its conserved first and last residue. D genes are given only for firm matches. A clone size is listed for some rows: how often the clone was seen (once, few, many), or a class if it is expanded.

clone_size,d_call,j_call,cdr3_length,v_call,cdr3_nt,cdr3_aa
many,.,TRBJ2-5,14,TRBV7-9,TGTGCCAGCAGCCACAGTGTAGGTGGAGAGACCCAGTACTTC,CASSHSVGGETQYF
few,TRBD1,TRBJ1-1,17,TRBV6-5,TGTGCCAGCAGTTCCGACAGGGGGCGAGGGTTGAACACTGAAGCTTTCTTT,CASSSDRGRGLNTEAFF
many,.,TRBJ2-5,12,TRBV7-6,TGTGCCAGCAGCTTAATGAGGGAGGACCAGTACTTC,CASSLMREDQYF
many,TRBD2,TRBJ2-1,16,TRBV4-3,TGCGCCAGCAGCCAAGATCCCGGGGGGGGCCCCTTCGAGCAGTTCTTC,CASSQDPGGGPFEQFF
.,TRBD2,TRBJ2-2,16,TRBV5-4,TGTGCCAGCAGCAGGCTAGCGGGGGGCAATACCGGGGAGCTGTTTTTT,CASSRLAGGNTGELFF
few,.,TRBJ1-5,15,TRBV7-9,TGTGCCAGCAGTGACAGTGCCTGGCTTAATCAGCCCCAGCATTTT,CASSDSAWLNQPQHF
few,.,TRBJ2-3,17,TRBV6-1,TGTGCCAGCAGTCCTCGAATAGGGGGGTTCCCCACAGATACGCAGTATTTT,CASSPRIGGFPTDTQYF
.,TRBD2,TRBJ2-3,15,TRBV20-1,TGCAGTGCTAGAGATCTAGCGGGAGTTACAGATACGCAGTATTTT,CSARDLAGVTDTQYF
few,TRBD2,TRBJ2-7,14,TRBV9,TGTGCCAGCAGCGTCACGGGACTAGCGAACGAGCAGTACTTC,CASSVTGLANEQYF
few,.,TRBJ2-1,16,TRBV2,TGTGCCAGCAGGGCGGGCCCGGGGACGGGATACAATGAGCAGTTCTTC,CASRAGPGTGYNEQFF
.,.,TRBJ2-2,15,TRBV4-1,TGCGCCAGCAGCCAAGGACAGGGAGGGGCCGGGGAGCTGTTTTTT,CASSQGQGGAGELFF
few,TRBD2,TRBJ2-5,17,TRBV5-5,TGTGCCAGCAGCCGCGCCTTTAAACTAGCGCGCGGGGAGACCCAGTACTTC,CASSRAFKLARGETQYF
.,TRBD1,TRBJ1-1,17,TRBV4-3,TGCGCCAGCAGCCAAGTACGGACAGGGCCCGTGGGGACTGAAGCTTTCTTT,CASSQVRTGPVGTEAFF
few,TRBD2,TRBJ2-2,13,TRBV6-5,TGTGCCAGCAGTTACGCGGGGGCCGGGGAGCTGTTTTTT,CASSYAGAGELFF
few,TRBD2,TRBJ2-1,15,TRBV5-6,TGTGCCAGCAGCTTGTGGCTAGCGGGAGAAGCTGAGCAGTTCTTC,CASSLWLAGEAEQFF
few,TRBD2,TRBJ2-1,12,TRBV5-6,TGTGCCAGCAGCTTCGGCGGGAGGGAGCAGTTCTTC,CASSFGGREQFF
.,.,TRBJ2-5,17,TRBV7-6,TGTGCCAGCAGCTTAGGGGGCGGACAATGGTACCAAGAGACCCAGTACTTC,CASSLGGGQWYQETQYF
many,TRBD1,TRBJ2-7,14,TRBV5-4,TGTGCCAGCAGCTTGACAGGGGTTCGGAACGAGCAGTACTTC,CASSLTGVRNEQYF
many,TRBD1,TRBJ2-1,15,TRBV3-1,TGTGCCAGCAGCCACGGACAGGGGCTTGTGGATGAGCAGTTCTTC,CASSHGQGLVDEQFF
.,TRBD1,TRBJ1-1,15,TRBV19,TGTGCCAGTAGTATAGATGGGACAGGGAACACTGAAGCTTTCTTT,CASSIDGTGNTEAFF
few,.,TRBJ2-2,13,TRBV7-2,TGTGCCAGCAGCTTAGTATCCACCGGGGAGCTGTTTTTT,CASSLVSTGELFF
.,.,TRBJ2-7,15,TRBV29-1,TGCAGCGTTGAAGATCTTCAAACGGATCACTACGAGCAGTACTTC,CSVEDLQTDHYEQYF
.,.,TRBJ2-1,15,TRBV18,TGTGCCAGCTCTCCCCTAGTAAGCTCCTACAATGAGCAGTTCTTC,CASSPLVSSYNEQFF